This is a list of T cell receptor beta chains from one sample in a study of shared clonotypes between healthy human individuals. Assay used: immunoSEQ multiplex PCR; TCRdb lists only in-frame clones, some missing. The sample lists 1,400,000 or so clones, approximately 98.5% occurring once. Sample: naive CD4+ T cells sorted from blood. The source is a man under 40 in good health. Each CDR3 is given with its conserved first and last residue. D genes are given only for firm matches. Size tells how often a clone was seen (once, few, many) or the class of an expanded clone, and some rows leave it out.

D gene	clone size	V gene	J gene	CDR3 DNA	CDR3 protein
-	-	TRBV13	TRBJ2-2	TGTGCCAGCAGCTTAGCGGGTAACACCGGGGAGCTGTTTTTT	CASSLAGNTGELFF
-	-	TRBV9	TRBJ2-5	TGTGCCAGCAGCCCATCAGGAATCCAAGAGACCCAGTACTTC	CASSPSGIQETQYF
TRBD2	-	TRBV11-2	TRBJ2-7	TGTGCCAGCAGCCCGGGACTACTCAGCTACGAGCAGTACTTC	CASSPGLLSYEQYF
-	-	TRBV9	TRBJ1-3	TGTGCCAGCAGCCTAGCTGGAAACACCATATATTTT	CASSLAGNTIYF
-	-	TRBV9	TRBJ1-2	TGTGCCAGCAGCGTAGCGGATCGGGGGGACTATGGCTACACCTTC	CASSVADRGDYGYTF
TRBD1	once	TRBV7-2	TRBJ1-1	TGTGCCAGCAGCTCTCGACAGGGAGCCCCTGAAGCTTTCTTT	CASSSRQGAPEAFF
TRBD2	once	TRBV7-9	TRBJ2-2	TGTGCCAGCAGCTTGGCGGGACTAGCGGGAGGAGAGAACACCGGGGAGCTGTTTTTT	CASSLAGLAGGENTGELFF
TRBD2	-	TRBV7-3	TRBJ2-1	TGTGCCAGCAGCTTTAGGCGGGAGAGCAATGAGCAGTTCTTC	CASSFRRESNEQFF
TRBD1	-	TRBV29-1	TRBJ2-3	TGCAGCGTTGAGGGACAGGGGACAGATACGCAGTATTTT	CSVEGQGTDTQYF
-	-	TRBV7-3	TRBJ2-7	TGTGCCAGCAGCTTAGGTTCAACCTACGAGCAGTACTTC	CASSLGSTYEQYF
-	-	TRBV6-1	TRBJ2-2	TGTGCCAGCAGTGTCCGCAGGGACACCGGGGAGCTGTTTTTT	CASSVRRDTGELFF
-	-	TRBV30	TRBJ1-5	TGTGCCTGGAGTGAAGGGAAGTGGGATCAGCCCCAGCATTTT	CAWSEGKWDQPQHF
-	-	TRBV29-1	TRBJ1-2	TGCAGCGTTGAGCGCCAGGGTTTTTGGTCTGGCTACACCTTC	CSVERQGFWSGYTF
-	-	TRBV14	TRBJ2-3	TGTGCCAGCAGCCAAGGCAAGCGGGCCCATAACCCAGATACGCAGTATTTT	CASSQGKRAHNPDTQYF
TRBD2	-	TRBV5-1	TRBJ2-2	TGCGCCAGCAGCATTAGGACTAGCGGGGAGTGGTTGCCCGGGGAGCTGTTTTTT	CASSIRTSGEWLPGELFF
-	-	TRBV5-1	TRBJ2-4	TGCGCCAGCAGCTTAATGGGGTCCGCAGGAACAGCCAAAAACATTCAGTACTTC	CASSLMGSAGTAKNIQYF